This T cell receptor beta chain stems from a study of early T cells in non-severe SARS-CoV-2 infection. This clonotype was counted between two and nine times. Using its own MiXCR run on the 5' RACE reads, TCRdb lists one record per CDR3 protein. The repertoire holds around 29,000 distinct CDR3 sequences, approximately 5.2% seen once, with 5% to 7% in the top ten. CDR1 is SGHRS, CDR2 YFSETQ, per germline. Unmatched junction bases numbered 5, after V lost 4 bases and J lost 0 bases. CDR3 size: 15 residues. This receptor was taken from an adult who was a healthcare worker with PCR-confirmed SARS-CoV-2 infection or an uninfected control (not recorded which). The chain employs TRBV5-1 and TRBJ2-7; 9 nucleotides agree with TRBD1. Material for sequencing was whole blood. CDR3: CASSVQGARSYEQYF. In DNA form, the CDR3 reads TGCGCCAGCAGCGTACAGGGGGCGCGCTCCTACGAGCAGTACTTC.